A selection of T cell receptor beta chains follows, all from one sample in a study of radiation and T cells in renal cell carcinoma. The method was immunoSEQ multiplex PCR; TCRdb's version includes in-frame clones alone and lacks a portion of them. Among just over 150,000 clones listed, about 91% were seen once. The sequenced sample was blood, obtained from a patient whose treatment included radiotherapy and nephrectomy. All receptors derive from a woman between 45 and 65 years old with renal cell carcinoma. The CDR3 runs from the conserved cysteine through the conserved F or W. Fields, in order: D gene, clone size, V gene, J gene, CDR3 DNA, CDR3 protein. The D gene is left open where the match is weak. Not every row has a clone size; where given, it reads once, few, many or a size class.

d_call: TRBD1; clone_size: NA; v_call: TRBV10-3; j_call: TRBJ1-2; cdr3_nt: TGTGCCATCAGTGGGACAGGAGGTAACTATGGCTACACCTTC; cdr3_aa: CAISGTGGNYGYTF
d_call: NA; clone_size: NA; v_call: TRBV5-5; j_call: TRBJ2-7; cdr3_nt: TGTGCCAGCAGCTTGGCCAGACAGCACTACGAGCAGTACTTC; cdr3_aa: CASSLARQHYEQYF
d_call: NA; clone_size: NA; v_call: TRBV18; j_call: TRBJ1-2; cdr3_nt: TGTGCCAGCTCACCGCCGGGACGCCTGAAGGGTAACTATGGCTACACCTTC; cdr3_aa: CASSPPGRLKGNYGYTF
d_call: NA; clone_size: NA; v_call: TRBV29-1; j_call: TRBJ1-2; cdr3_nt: TGCAGCGTTGGCCACCCGGATAATAACTATGGCTACACCTTC; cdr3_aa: CSVGHPDNNYGYTF
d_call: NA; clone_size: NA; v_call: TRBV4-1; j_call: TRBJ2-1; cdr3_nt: TGCGCCAGCAGCCAAGTTGGGACCCCCTACAATGAGCAGTTCTTC; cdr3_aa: CASSQVGTPYNEQFF
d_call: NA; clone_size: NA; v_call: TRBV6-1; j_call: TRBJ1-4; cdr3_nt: TGTGCCAGCAGTGAACCCCAGTTGGACTTTAATGAAAAACTGTTTTTT; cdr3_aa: CASSEPQLDFNEKLFF
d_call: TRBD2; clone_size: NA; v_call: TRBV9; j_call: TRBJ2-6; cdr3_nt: TGTGCCAGCAGCTCCCCGAAGCGGGGGGGCACTGGGGCCAACGTCCTGACTTTC; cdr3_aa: CASSSPKRGGTGANVLTF
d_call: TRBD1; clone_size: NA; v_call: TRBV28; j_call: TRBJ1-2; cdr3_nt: TGTGCCAGCAGTCACCTGGGACAGCGCTATGGCTACACCTTC; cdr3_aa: CASSHLGQRYGYTF
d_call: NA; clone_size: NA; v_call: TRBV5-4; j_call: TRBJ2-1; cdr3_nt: TGTGCCAGCACGGACAGACTCGAAAGCTCCTACAATGAGCAGTTCTTC; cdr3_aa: CASTDRLESSYNEQFF
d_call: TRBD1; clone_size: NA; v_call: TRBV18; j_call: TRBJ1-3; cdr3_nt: TGTGCCAGCTCACCGGGACAGGGGTTTGGAAACACCATATATTTT; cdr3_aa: CASSPGQGFGNTIYF
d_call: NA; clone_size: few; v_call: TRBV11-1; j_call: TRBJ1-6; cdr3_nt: TGTGCCAGCAGCTTAGTAGGCTCCCAATCACCCCTCCACTTT; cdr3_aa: CASSLVGSQSPLHF
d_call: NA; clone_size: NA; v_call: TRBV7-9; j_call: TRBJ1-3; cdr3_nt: TGTGCCAGCAGCTTAGTAGGGGGCTCTGGAAACACCATATATTTT; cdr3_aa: CASSLVGGSGNTIYF
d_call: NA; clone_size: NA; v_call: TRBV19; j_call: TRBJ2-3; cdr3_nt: TGTGCCAGTAGTATGTCGTTTGGGGGTCGCACAGATACGCAGTATTTT; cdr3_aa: CASSMSFGGRTDTQYF
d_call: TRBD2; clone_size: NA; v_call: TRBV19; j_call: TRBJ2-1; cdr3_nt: TGTGCCAGTCGGGCAGCGGGGGGGCTCGGTGTCAATGAGCAGTTCTTC; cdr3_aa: CASRAAGGLGVNEQFF
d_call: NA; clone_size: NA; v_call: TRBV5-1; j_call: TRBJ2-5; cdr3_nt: TGCGCCAGCAGCTTGCCTGACAGACAAGTTTCTATAGAGCAAGAGACCCAGTACTTC; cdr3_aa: CASSLPDRQVSIEQETQYF
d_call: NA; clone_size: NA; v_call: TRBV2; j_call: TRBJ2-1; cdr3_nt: TGTGCCAGCAGGGACCGGGACATCTACAATGAGCAGTTCTTC; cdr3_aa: CASRDRDIYNEQFF
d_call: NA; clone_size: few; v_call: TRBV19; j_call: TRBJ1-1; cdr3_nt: TGTGCCAGTAGTATGACATTGAACACTGAAGCTTTCTTT; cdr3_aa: CASSMTLNTEAFF
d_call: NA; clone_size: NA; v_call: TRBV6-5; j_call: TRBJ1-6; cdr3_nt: TGTGCCAGCAGAAGAGACAGAGATTCACCCCTCCACTTT; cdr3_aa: CASRRDRDSPLHF